Listed below are T cell receptor beta chains from one sample, sequenced in a study of shared clonotypes between healthy human individuals. Sequencing used immunoSEQ multiplex PCR; TCRdb keeps in-frame clones, though not all of them. The table has 2 million to 2.5 million clones, roughly 91% seen once. Sequenced: naive CD8+ T cells from PBMCs. Receptors were obtained from a man younger than 35 in good health. Some clones in this sample may be carry-over from other donors' samples. Both conserved end residues are part of each CDR3. A D gene is named only where the DNA matches it firmly. The listing skips clone size in some rows; elsewhere it reads once, few, many or a size class.

J gene: TRBJ1-1
clone size: NA
V gene: TRBV19
D gene: TRBD1
CDR3 length: 14
CDR3 DNA: TGTGCCAGTAGTGGGAAACAGGGGCCCACTGAAGCTTTCTTT
CDR3 protein: CASSGKQGPTEAFF

J gene: TRBJ2-7
clone size: NA
V gene: TRBV11-2
D gene: TRBD1
CDR3 length: 14
CDR3 DNA: TGTGCCAGCAGCTTGGGACAGGGGGTCTTCGAGCAGTACTTC
CDR3 protein: CASSLGQGVFEQYF

J gene: TRBJ2-7
clone size: NA
V gene: TRBV9
D gene: TRBD1
CDR3 length: 15
CDR3 DNA: TGTGCCAGCAGCGTAGGGACAGGGTATTCATCCGAGCAGTACTTC
CDR3 protein: CASSVGTGYSSEQYF

J gene: TRBJ1-5
clone size: NA
V gene: TRBV10-3
D gene: NA
CDR3 length: 14
CDR3 DNA: TGTGCCATCAGTGAGCTCGGGGGTAATCAGCCCCAGCATTTT
CDR3 protein: CAISELGGNQPQHF

J gene: TRBJ2-5
clone size: NA
V gene: TRBV5-6
D gene: NA
CDR3 length: 15
CDR3 DNA: TGTGCCAGCAGCTTGGAGGACAGTGCCGAAGAGACCCAGTACTTC
CDR3 protein: CASSLEDSAEETQYF

J gene: TRBJ2-5
clone size: NA
V gene: TRBV13
D gene: TRBD1
CDR3 length: 15
CDR3 DNA: TGTGCCAGCCTGACCCGGGACAGGGGATGGGAGACCCAGTACTTC
CDR3 protein: CASLTRDRGWETQYF

J gene: TRBJ2-1
clone size: once
V gene: TRBV19
D gene: TRBD1
CDR3 length: 14
CDR3 DNA: TGTGCCAGTAGGGACAGGGACGGTGACAATGAGCAGTTCTTC
CDR3 protein: CASRDRDGDNEQFF

J gene: TRBJ1-1
clone size: few
V gene: TRBV28
D gene: NA
CDR3 length: 13
CDR3 DNA: TGTGCCAGCAGTTTTTCGGGGAACACTGAAGCTTTCTTT
CDR3 protein: CASSFSGNTEAFF

J gene: TRBJ2-2
clone size: NA
V gene: TRBV27
D gene: NA
CDR3 length: 14
CDR3 DNA: TGTGCCAGCATGGGGGCCGAAGGCGCCGGGGAGCTGTTTTTT
CDR3 protein: CASMGAEGAGELFF

J gene: TRBJ2-5
clone size: NA
V gene: TRBV7-9
D gene: TRBD1
CDR3 length: 15
CDR3 DNA: TGTGCCAGCAGCTTATGGGACAGACCTCAAGAGACCCAGTACTTC
CDR3 protein: CASSLWDRPQETQYF

J gene: TRBJ2-1
clone size: NA
V gene: TRBV7-8
D gene: NA
CDR3 length: 12
CDR3 DNA: TGTGCCAGCAGCCCCCGACAAAATGAGCAGTTCTTC
CDR3 protein: CASSPRQNEQFF

J gene: TRBJ2-1
clone size: NA
V gene: TRBV27
D gene: TRBD1
CDR3 length: 15
CDR3 DNA: TGTGCCAGCAGAATCGGGACAGGGTACTACAATGAGCAGTTCTTC
CDR3 protein: CASRIGTGYYNEQFF

J gene: TRBJ2-3
clone size: NA
V gene: TRBV29-1
D gene: TRBD1
CDR3 length: 14
CDR3 DNA: TGCAGCGGAAAACAGGGGGCTTTCACAGATACGCAGTATTTT
CDR3 protein: CSGKQGAFTDTQYF

J gene: TRBJ1-5
clone size: NA
V gene: TRBV7-8
D gene: NA
CDR3 length: 16
CDR3 DNA: TGTGCCAGCAGCGCAACCGGAAGCTATAGCAATCAGCCCCAGCATTTT
CDR3 protein: CASSATGSYSNQPQHF

J gene: TRBJ2-5
clone size: NA
V gene: TRBV5-5
D gene: NA
CDR3 length: 14
CDR3 DNA: TGTGCCAGCAGCTTGGCCACGTACCAAGAGACCCAGTACTTC
CDR3 protein: CASSLATYQETQYF

J gene: TRBJ2-3
clone size: NA
V gene: TRBV28
D gene: TRBD2
CDR3 length: 17
CDR3 DNA: TGTGCCAGCAGTTTAAGGGCTAGCGGGAGAAGTGCAGATACGCAGTATTTT
CDR3 protein: CASSLRASGRSADTQYF

J gene: TRBJ2-3
clone size: once
V gene: TRBV28
D gene: NA
CDR3 length: 15
CDR3 DNA: TGTGCCAGCAGTCCCGGACAGCTTAGCACAGATACGCAGTATTTT
CDR3 protein: CASSPGQLSTDTQYF

J gene: TRBJ2-1
clone size: once
V gene: TRBV4-1
D gene: TRBD2
CDR3 length: 15
CDR3 DNA: TGCGCCAGCAGCCAACGTCCGGGACTAGCTTTGAAACAGTTCTTC
CDR3 protein: CASSQRPGLALKQFF

J gene: TRBJ2-6
clone size: NA
V gene: TRBV27
D gene: NA
CDR3 length: 19
CDR3 DNA: TGTGCCAGCAGCTCAAACGGGGTGCATCCCTTCTCTGGGGCCAACGTCCTGACTTTC
CDR3 protein: CASSSNGVHPFSGANVLTF

J gene: TRBJ2-3
clone size: NA
V gene: TRBV9
D gene: NA
CDR3 length: 16
CDR3 DNA: TGTGCCAGCAGCCAAAATAGGGACCGAGGCACAGATACGCAGTATTTT
CDR3 protein: CASSQNRDRGTDTQYF